The next 11 T cell receptor beta chains were all read from a single sample in a study of molecular identifiers for immune sequencing clone quantification. TCRdb reprocessed the PCR reads with MiXCR, giving one entry per CDR3 protein. The sample has some 59,000 distinct CDR3 sequences; approximately 25% are singletons. Sequencing was done on a sample of naive CD8+ T cells from blood, with Jurkat cell RNA spiked in. Documented subset: FACS-sorted CD8+CD4-CCR7+CD45RA+ naive T cells. The receptors were sampled from a human donor in good health. Some libraries in this study had Jurkat cell RNA spiked in.

This clonotype was seen repeatedly, ten times or more. The rearrangement uses TRBV7-2 and TRBJ2-7; D uncertain. Germline CDR1 reads SGHTA; CDR2 reads FQGNSA. Trimming shortened V by 2 bases and J by 3 bases, and 8 bases separated the two germline ends. The CDR3 covers 13 residues. The CDR3 region has the DNA TGTGCCAGCAGCTTACGACCAGTCTACGAGCAGTACTTC. Its protein is CASSLRPVYEQYF.

A single count supports this clonotype. A clone one base away is much larger, so this may be a read error. The V call is TRBV5-3, the J call TRBJ2-3; a weak D match, TRBD1 (6 bases). TRBV5-3 falls under the ORF class, with uncertain function. Trimming shortened V by 8 bases and J by 5 bases, and 15 bases separated the two germline ends. The CDR3 sequence is 13 residues long. CDR3 region: CASSRAGEDTQYF. The DNA for the CDR3 is TGTGCCAGCTCTCGAGCAGGGGAAGATACGCAGTATTTT.

The gene calls are TRBV5-1 and TRBJ2-3, with a weak D call TRBD2 (7 bases). The germline CDR1 and CDR2 sequences are SGHRS and YFSETQ. This CDR3 spans 18 amino acids. V was pared by 2 bases and J by 1 base, with 20 bases between. The DNA for the CDR3 is TGCGCCAGCAGCTTTATCGGAGGCAGGGAGGGGGGCACAGATACGCAGTATTTT. As protein: CASSFIGGREGGTDTQYF.

The chain couples TRBV12-3 or TRBV12-4 to TRBJ1-3, with a possible D match to TRBD1 (5 bases). The V gene lost 6 bases and the J gene lost 2 bases, with 11 bases spanning the gap. The length of the CDR3 is 14 residues. CDR3 loop: CASSLTVTGNTIYF. As DNA, the CDR3 is TGTGCCAGCAGCCTGACAGTTACTGGAAACACCATATATTTT.

For this clonotype: This may be a read error, as it is one base from a much larger clone. V and J are TRBV19 and TRBJ1-1; D is uncertain. This CDR3 contains 14 residues. Germline loops: CDR1 LNHDA, CDR2 SQIVND (reference sequence). The CDR3 is CASSIALLNTEAYF. CDR3 in DNA: TGTGCCAGTAGTATCGCCCTATTGAACACTGAAGCTTACTTT.

This clonotype was seen repeatedly, ten times or more. The CDR3 sequence: CSASIGNTIYF. The CDR3 DNA is TGCAGTGCTAGTATCGGAAACACCATATATTTT. The chain combines TRBV20-1 with TRBJ1-3; D remains unclear. Looked up from germline, CDR1 is DFQATT and CDR2 is SNEGSKA (reference sequence). CDR3 length equals 11 residues. V shed 3 bases and J shed 4 bases, with 4 bases lying between them.

This clonotype has a count of ten or more. The chain couples TRBV9 to TRBJ2-3, with a possible D match to TRBD2 (5 bases). There are 15 residues in the CDR3. V was shortened by 0 bases and J by 2 bases, with 10 bases between the two germline ends. Per the germline V gene, CDR1 is SGDLS and CDR2 is YYNGEE. The CDR3 here is CASSVVRVPTDTQYF. The DNA of the CDR3 is TGTGCCAGCAGCGTAGTGAGGGTCCCCACAGATACGCAGTATTTT.

This clonotype was picked up many times. The V call is TRBV7-9, the J call TRBJ2-7, with a tentative D call TRBD1 (5 bases). Trimming took off 3 bases at V and 2 bases at J, with 11 bases between the two ends. The germline gives CDR1 SEHNR, CDR2 FQNEAQ (reference sequence). The CDR3 consists of 14 residues. The CDR3 bases are TGTGCCAGCAGCTTGGCGGCAGGGACCTACGAGCAGTACTTC. The encoded protein is CASSLAAGTYEQYF.

Ten or more counts support this clonotype. The chain links TRBV20-1 to TRBJ2-7; TRBD1 might be the D (6 bases). V dropped 0 bases and J dropped 1 base, with 7 bases sitting between them. CDR1 DFQATT and CDR2 SNEGSKA come from the germline V gene (reference sequence). CDR3 length: 13 amino acids. CDR3 coding DNA: TGCAGTGCTAGAGAAGGGACATCCTACGAGCAGTACTTC. Protein sequence: CSAREGTSYEQYF.

As to this clonotype: It may be a read error: a sequence one base away is much more abundant. The genes are TRBV28 and TRBJ2-5, with 14 bases matching TRBD2. The CDR3 extends over 15 amino acids. Germline V gene data show CDR1 as MDHEN and CDR2 as SYDVKM. The CDR3 nucleotides are TGTGCCAGCACCGGGGGACTAGCGGGAGTGGAGACCCAGCACTTC. It specifies CASTGGLAGVETQHF.

Remarks on this clonotype: A much larger clone differs by one base, so this may be a read error. The gene calls are TRBV4-1 and TRBJ2-5; D ambiguous. The CDR3 consists of 16 residues. The V gene's germline CDR1 is MGHRA and CDR2 YSYEKL. The CDR3 sequence: CTSSQEIRPSGETQYF. CDR3 DNA sequence: TGCACCAGCAGCCAAGAAATTAGGCCTTCTGGGGAGACCCAGTACTTC.